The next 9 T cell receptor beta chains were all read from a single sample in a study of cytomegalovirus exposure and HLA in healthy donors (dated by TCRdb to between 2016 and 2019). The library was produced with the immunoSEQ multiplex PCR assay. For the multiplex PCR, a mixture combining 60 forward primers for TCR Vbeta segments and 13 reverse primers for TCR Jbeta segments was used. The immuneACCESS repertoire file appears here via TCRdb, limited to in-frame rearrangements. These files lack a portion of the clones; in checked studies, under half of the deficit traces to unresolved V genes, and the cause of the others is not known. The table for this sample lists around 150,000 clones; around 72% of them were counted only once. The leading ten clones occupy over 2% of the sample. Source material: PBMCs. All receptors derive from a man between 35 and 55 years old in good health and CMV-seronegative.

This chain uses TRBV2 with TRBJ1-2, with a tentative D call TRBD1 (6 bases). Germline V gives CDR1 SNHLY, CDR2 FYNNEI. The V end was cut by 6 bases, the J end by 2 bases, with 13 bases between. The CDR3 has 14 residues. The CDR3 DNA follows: TGTGCCAGCAGAGGACAGACAGTAAACTATGGCTACACCTTC. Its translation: CASRGQTVNYGYTF.

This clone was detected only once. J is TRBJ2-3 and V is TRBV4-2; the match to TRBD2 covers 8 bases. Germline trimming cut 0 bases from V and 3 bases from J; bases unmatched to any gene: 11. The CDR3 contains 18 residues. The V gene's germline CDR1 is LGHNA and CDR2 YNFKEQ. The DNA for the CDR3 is TGTGCCAGCAGCCAAGACCCGATGGGCGGGGGGTTGACAGATACGCAGTATTTT. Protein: CASSQDPMGGGLTDTQYF.

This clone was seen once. CDR3 region: CASSDYSGLSTDTQYF. The CDR3 region has the DNA TGTGCCAGCAGTGATTATAGCGGCCTTAGCACAGATACGCAGTATTTT. The V gene is TRBV25-1, the J gene TRBJ2-3, with D possibly matching TRBD2 (6 bases). CDR3 size: 16 residues. The germline gives CDR1 MGHDK, CDR2 SYGVNS. Trimming stripped 3 bases from V and 0 bases from J, with 13 bases between.

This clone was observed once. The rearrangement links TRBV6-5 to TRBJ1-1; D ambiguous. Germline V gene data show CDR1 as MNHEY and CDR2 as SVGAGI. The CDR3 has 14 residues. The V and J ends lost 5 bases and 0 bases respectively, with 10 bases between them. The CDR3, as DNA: TGTGCCAGCAGTCGGAGTCGCGTGAACACTGAAGCTTTCTTT. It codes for CASSRSRVNTEAFF.

The CDR3 sequence is CASSNRDEQYF. The CDR3 DNA reads as TGTGCCAGCAGTAACAGAGACGAGCAGTACTTC. V gene TRBV6-1 combines with J gene TRBJ2-7; unclear D gene. Trimming pared 5 bases from V and 5 bases from J, leaving 7 bases between. The germline V gene has CDR1 MNHNS and CDR2 SASEGT. The CDR3 extends over 11 amino acids.

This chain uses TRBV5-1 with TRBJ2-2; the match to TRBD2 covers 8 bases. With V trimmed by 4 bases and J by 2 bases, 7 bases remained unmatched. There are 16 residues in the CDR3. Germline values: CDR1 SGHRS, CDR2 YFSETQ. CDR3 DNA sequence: TGCGCCAGCAGCCCCCTCAGCGGGGGCAACACCGGGGAGCTGTTTTTT. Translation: CASSPLSGGNTGELFF.

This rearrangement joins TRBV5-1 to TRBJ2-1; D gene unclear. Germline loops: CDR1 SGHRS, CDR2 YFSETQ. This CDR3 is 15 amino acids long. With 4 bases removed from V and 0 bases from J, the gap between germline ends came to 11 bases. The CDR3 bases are TGCGCCAGCAGCCCCTTGGGCACCTCCTACAATGAGCAGTTCTTC. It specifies CASSPLGTSYNEQFF.

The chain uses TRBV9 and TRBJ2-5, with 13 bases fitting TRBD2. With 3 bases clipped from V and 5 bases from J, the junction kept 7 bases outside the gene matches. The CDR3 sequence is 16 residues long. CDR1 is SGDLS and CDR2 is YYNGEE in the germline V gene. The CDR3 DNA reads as TGTGCCAGCAGCGCGAGACTAGCGGGGGGCCTGGAGACCCAGTACTTC. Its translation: CASSARLAGGLETQYF.

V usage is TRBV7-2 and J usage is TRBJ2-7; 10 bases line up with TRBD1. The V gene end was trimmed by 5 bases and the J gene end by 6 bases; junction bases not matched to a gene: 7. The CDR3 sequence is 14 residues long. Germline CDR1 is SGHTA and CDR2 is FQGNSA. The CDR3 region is CASSRDRGRVEQYF. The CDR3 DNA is TGTGCCAGCAGCCGCGACAGGGGGCGCGTCGAGCAGTACTTC.